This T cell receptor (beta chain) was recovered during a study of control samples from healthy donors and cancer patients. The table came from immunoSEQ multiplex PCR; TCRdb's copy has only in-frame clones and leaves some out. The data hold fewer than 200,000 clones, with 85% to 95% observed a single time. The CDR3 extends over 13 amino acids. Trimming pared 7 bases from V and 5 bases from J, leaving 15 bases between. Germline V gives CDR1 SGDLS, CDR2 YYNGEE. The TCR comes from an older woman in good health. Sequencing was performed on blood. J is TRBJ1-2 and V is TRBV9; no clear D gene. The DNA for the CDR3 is TGTGCCAGCCGCCCCTACAACGGATATGGCTACACCTTC. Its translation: CASRPYNGYGYTF. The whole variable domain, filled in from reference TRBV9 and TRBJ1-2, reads DSGVTQTPKHLITATGQRVTLRCSPRSGDLSVYWYQQSLDQGLQFLIQYYNGEERAKGNILERFSAQQFPDLHSELNLSSLELGDSALYFCASRPYNGYGYTFGSGTRLTVV.